The 26 T cell receptor beta chains reported below all come from one sample, sequenced in a study of blood T cell repertoires in COVID-19. Some clones are missing from TCRdb's copy, which holds only in-frame ones; the method was immunoSEQ multiplex PCR. Of roughly 100,000 clones listed, less than 90% are singletons. Input material: peripheral blood. The receptor set was obtained from a human donor in a cohort sampled during active COVID-19.

The chain uses TRBV7-2 and TRBJ2-1; 13 bases are a match to TRBD2. Germline V lookup: CDR1 SGHTA, CDR2 FQGNSA. The CDR3 is 18 amino acids. V shed 4 bases and J 7 bases; nucleotides not matched to a gene: 13. The CDR3 DNA reads as TGTGCCAGCAGCTCGGGACTAGCGGGAAGCCGCCCGGGGAATGAGCAGTTCTTC. Translation gives CASSSGLAGSRPGNEQFF.

The chain couples TRBV19 to TRBJ1-1; D might be TRBD1 (5 bases). Germline assignment: CDR1 LNHDA and CDR2 SQIVND (reference sequence). Trimming removed 4 bases from V and 6 bases from J, with 15 bases in between. The CDR3 has 14 residues. CDR3 loop: CASSTGFWFAEAFF. The DNA for the CDR3 is TGTGCCAGTAGTACAGGGTTTTGGTTTGCTGAAGCTTTCTTT. The full variable domain, with the rest looked up from reference TRBV19 and TRBJ1-1, is DGGITQSPKYLFRKEGQNVTLSCEQNLNHDAMYWYRQDPGQGLRLIYYSQIVNDFQKGDIAEGYSVSREKKESFPLTVTSAQKNPTAFYLCASSTGFWFAEAFFGQGTRLTVV.

The chain joins TRBV28 to TRBJ2-7, with 7 nucleotides matching TRBD1. Losses at the gene ends were 5 bases for V and 3 bases for J; bases not matched to a gene: 4. The CDR3 contains 13 residues. From germline, CDR1 is MDHEN and CDR2 SYDVKM. In nucleotides, the CDR3 is TGTGCCAGCAGTGCGGACAGGAACTACGAGCAGTACTTC. It encodes CASSADRNYEQYF.

The CDR3 sequence: CASSSGTGVYEQYF. The DNA of the CDR3 is TGTGCCAGCAGTTCCGGGACAGGGGTCTACGAGCAGTACTTC. The chain carries TRBV28 and TRBJ2-7, with 10 bases aligning to TRBD1. The CDR3 spans 14 residues. Trimming cost V 4 bases and J 3 bases; bases outside gene matches: 3. Per germline, CDR1 MDHEN and CDR2 SYDVKM.

This clone was seen only a few times. The chain couples TRBV7-6 to TRBJ2-2, with D perhaps matching TRBD1 (6 bases). V was shortened by 8 bases and J by 2 bases, with 12 bases between the two germline ends. The CDR3 is made up of 14 amino acids. Germline V gene sequence: CDR1 SGHVS, CDR2 FNYEAQ. The chain's CDR3 is CASGDRTNTGELFF. CDR3 in DNA: TGTGCCAGCGGTGACAGGACCAACACCGGGGAGCTGTTTTTT.

This clone occurred once. V is TRBV2 and J is TRBJ1-4, with D hard to call. Germline CDR1 reads SNHLY; CDR2 reads FYNNEI. V was pared by 8 bases and J by 4 bases, with 14 bases between. This CDR3 is 14 amino acids long. CDR3 nucleotide sequence: TGTGCCAGCCGGCGGGAGGAGCTTAATGAAAAACTGTTTTTT. This gives the protein CASRREELNEKLFF.

V gene TRBV4-2 combines with J gene TRBJ2-3; a possible D gene is TRBD2 (7 bases). Trimming removed 6 bases at V and 4 bases at J, with 17 bases between. Germline V lookup: CDR1 LGHNA, CDR2 YNFKEQ. This CDR3 is 15 amino acids long. CDR3 in DNA: TGTGCCAGCAGATTTGAGGGAGGGGGATCAGATACGCAGTATTTT. It codes for CASRFEGGGSDTQYF.

This clone was seen only once. The V gene is TRBV5-6, the J gene TRBJ2-3, with 7 bases that match TRBD2. V shed 4 bases, J shed 2 bases, and the junction held 10 bases outside the gene matches. From germline, CDR1 is SGHDT and CDR2 YYEEEE. The CDR3 runs to 16 residues. CDR3 sequence reads: CASSLLTSYYTDTQYF. The DNA of the CDR3 is TGTGCCAGCAGCCTTCTGACTAGCTACTACACAGATACGCAGTATTTT.

The chain couples TRBV3-1 (or the pseudogene TRBV3-2) to TRBJ2-2, with D uncertain. Germline lookup yields CDR1 LGHDT and CDR2 YNNKEL (reference sequence). V was pared by 0 bases and J by 4 bases, with 15 bases between. The length of the CDR3 is 17 residues. In DNA form, the CDR3 reads TGTGCCAGCAGCCAAGATCCAGCTGCTAGTATCACCGGGGAGCTGTTTTTT. Encoded protein: CASSQDPAASITGELFF.

Relative to its sample, this clone is medium-sized (0.01 to 0.1%). The V gene is TRBV6-1, the J gene TRBJ2-7; 12 bases are shared with TRBD1. CDR3 length: 15 amino acids. Germline V gene lookup returns CDR1 MNHNS and CDR2 SASEGT. V shed 2 bases, J shed 6 bases, and the junction held 5 bases outside the gene matches. The CDR3 DNA reads TGTGCCAGCAGTGAAATCGGGACAGGGGGCGTCGAGCAGTACTTC. Amino acid sequence: CASSEIGTGGVEQYF.

The V gene is TRBV11-3, the J gene TRBJ2-5; TRBD2 agrees at 10 bases. Germline lookup yields CDR1 SGHNT and CDR2 YENEEA. V shed 5 bases and J 2 bases; nucleotides not matched to a gene: 5. The CDR3 is made up of 15 amino acids. DNA for the CDR3: TGTGCCAGCAGCCCACTAGCGGGGACGCAAGAGACCCAGTACTTC. This codes for CASSPLAGTQETQYF.

This clone was counted between two and nine times. This chain uses TRBV18 with TRBJ1-2; D not certain. Trimming took 5 bases from V and 5 from J, leaving 21 bases between them. CDR1 and CDR2 (germline): KGHSH, LQKENI. The CDR3 is 16 amino acids. The CDR3 sequence is CASSDLRGSGHYGYTF. The CDR3 bases are TGTGCCAGCTCAGATTTGCGGGGTTCTGGTCATTATGGCTACACCTTC. Variable domain in full (rest from reference TRBV18 and TRBJ1-2): NAGVMQNPRHLVRRRGQEARLRCSPMKGHSHVYWYRQLPEEGLKFMVYLQKENIIDESGMPKERFSAEFPKEGPSILRIQQVVRGDSAAYFCASSDLRGSGHYGYTFGSGTRLTVV.

This rearrangement joins TRBV11-2 to TRBJ1-3; 7 bases map to TRBD1. V shed 2 bases and J 4 bases; nucleotides not matched to a gene: 5. The germline V gene encodes CDR1 SGHAT and CDR2 FQNNGV. The CDR3 totals 15 residues. CDR3 coding DNA: TGTGCCAGCAGCTTAACAGGGGTACTCGGAAACACCATATATTTT. This gives the protein CASSLTGVLGNTIYF. The variable domain in full, with the rest retrieved from reference TRBV11-2 and TRBJ1-3, is EAGVAQSPRYKIIEKRQSVAFWCNPISGHATLYWYQQILGQGPKLLIQFQNNGVVDDSQLPKDRFSAERLKGVDSTLKIQPAKLEDSAVYLCASSLTGVLGNTIYFGEGSWLTVV.

This clone has a single count. V usage is TRBV6-1 and J usage is TRBJ1-4; 8 positions agree with TRBD1. The CDR3 contains 17 residues. J gave up 3 bases and V 1 base, and 7 bases lay outside the gene matches. Looked up from germline, CDR1 is MNHNS and CDR2 is SASEGT. For the CDR3, the DNA is TGTGCCAGCAGTGAAGTGGGCAGGGGGCAGGCTAATGAAAAACTGTTTTTT. Residues: CASSEVGRGQANEKLFF.

The chain combines TRBV5-4 with TRBJ2-1; 12 nucleotides match TRBD1. Germline trimming cut 4 bases from V and 8 bases from J; bases unmatched to any gene: 10. The CDR3 covers 16 residues. CDR1 and CDR2 from the germline V gene are SGHNT and YYREEE (reference sequence). CDR3 region: CASSGVRDRGRDEQFF. CDR3 nucleotides: TGTGCCAGCAGCGGGGTCCGGGACAGGGGGCGTGATGAGCAGTTCTTC.

V and J are TRBV6-5 and TRBJ2-7, with TRBD1 identical over 9 bases. Germline V gene sequence: CDR1 MNHEY, CDR2 SVGAGI. Trimming cost V 0 bases and J 4 bases; bases outside gene matches: 4. The length of the CDR3 is 15 residues. CDR3 sequence: CASSYSGTGQYEQYF. For the CDR3, the DNA is TGTGCCAGCAGTTACTCGGGGACAGGGCAGTACGAGCAGTACTTC.

Only one count was recorded for this clone. V is TRBV18 and J is TRBJ1-2; perhaps TRBD1 as D (5 bases). The germline V gene encodes CDR1 KGHSH and CDR2 LQKENI. The CDR3 is made up of 15 amino acids. The V gene lost 3 bases and the J gene lost 6 bases, with 17 bases spanning the gap. This CDR3 is CASSPIREGTHGYTF. In nucleotides, the CDR3 is TGTGCCAGCTCACCGATTCGGGAGGGGACGCATGGCTACACCTTC.

V is TRBV11-2 and J is TRBJ1-3; D is possibly TRBD1 (5 bases). CDR3 length equals 14 residues. The V gene lost 3 bases and the J gene lost 2 bases, with 8 bases spanning the gap. The germline CDR1 and CDR2 sequences are SGHAT and FQNNGV. DNA of the CDR3: TGTGCCAGCAGCTTCTCAGGGCCTGGAAACACCATATATTTT. Residues: CASSFSGPGNTIYF.

The CDR3 bases are TGTGCCAGTAGTCCGACTGGGACAGGGAGTTTTGAGACCCAGTACTTC. This sequence encodes CASSPTGTGSFETQYF. V gene TRBV19 combines with J gene TRBJ2-5; 9 bases line up with TRBD1. The CDR3 has 16 amino acids. CDR1 LNHDA and CDR2 SQIVND come from the germline V gene (reference sequence). V lost 5 bases and J lost 5; bases outside the gene matches: 12.

The chain uses TRBV28 and TRBJ1-1; 11 nucleotides agree with TRBD1. The ends lost 3 bases at V and 6 bases at J; junction bases unmatched: 9. Looked up from germline, CDR1 is MDHEN and CDR2 is SYDVKM. The CDR3 is 16 residues long. CDR3 nucleotide sequence: TGTGCCAGCAGTTTGGCCCGGACAGGGGGCGCCGCTGAAGCTTTCTTT. Protein: CASSLARTGGAAEAFF.

This clone was seen just once. This chain connects TRBV7-3 to TRBJ2-1; D gene ambiguous. Per germline, CDR1 SGHTA and CDR2 FQGTGA. This CDR3 has 12 amino acids. V was clipped by 6 bases and J by 5 bases, with 8 bases between them. In DNA form, the CDR3 reads TGTGCCAGCAGTTCGGTCAACAATGAGCAGTTCTTC. Its translation is CASSSVNNEQFF. The full variable domain, rest sourced from reference TRBV7-3 and TRBJ2-1, is GAGVSQTPSNKVTEKGKYVELRCDPISGHTALYWYRQSLGQGPEFLIYFQGTGAADDSGLPNDRFFAVRPEGSVSTLKIQRTERGDSAVYLCASSSVNNEQFFGPGTRLTVL.

This clone appeared once. This sequence joins TRBV2 and TRBJ2-1; D might be TRBD2 (6 bases). The CDR3 is made up of 17 amino acids. V was clipped by 7 bases and J by 9 bases, with 28 bases between them. In germline, CDR1 is SNHLY, CDR2 FYNNEI. This CDR3 is CASNLEGKLGGNSEQFF. The CDR3 nucleotides read TGTGCCAGCAACCTGGAGGGGAAGTTGGGCGGGAACAGTGAGCAGTTCTTC. The whole variable domain, remainder taken from reference TRBV2 and TRBJ2-1, is EPEVTQTPSHQVTQMGQEVILRCVPISNHLYFYWYRQILGQKVEFLVSFYNNEISEKSEIFDDQFSVERPDGSNFTLKIRSTKLEDSAMYFCASNLEGKLGGNSEQFFGPGTRLTVL.

The chain couples TRBV6-6 to TRBJ2-1, with 8 bases that match TRBD2. CDR3 length equals 16 residues. V shed 1 base, J shed 4 bases, and the junction held 6 bases outside the gene matches. Germline V gives CDR1 MNHNY, CDR2 SVGAGI (reference sequence). CDR3: CASSYLSGGFYNEQFF. The CDR3 DNA reads as TGTGCCAGCAGTTACTTATCGGGAGGGTTTTACAATGAGCAGTTCTTC.

J is TRBJ1-4 and V is TRBV4-3; 9 nucleotides agree with TRBD1. The V gene's germline CDR1 is LGHNA and CDR2 YSLEER. The trim removed 1 base at V and 3 bases at J, leaving 6 bases unmatched. This CDR3 has 17 amino acids. CDR3 sequence reads: CASSQGGTGRANEKLFF. CDR3 nucleotides: TGCGCCAGCAGCCAAGGAGGGACAGGGCGTGCTAATGAAAAACTGTTTTTT.

V and J are TRBV6-4 and TRBJ2-3, with 10 bases aligning to TRBD2. Germline V lookup: CDR1 MRHNA, CDR2 SNTAGT. After removal of 3 bases from V and 6 bases from J, the junction contained 6 bases not matched to a gene. There are 15 residues in the CDR3. The CDR3 region is CASSESSGSMDTQYF. CDR3 coding DNA: TGTGCCAGCAGTGAATCTAGCGGGAGCATGGATACGCAGTATTTT.

This clone was counted a single time. The J gene is TRBJ2-3, the V gene TRBV18; the match to TRBD1 covers 7 bases. Germline values: CDR1 KGHSH, CDR2 LQKENI. With V trimmed by 3 bases and J by 2 bases, 5 bases remained unmatched. This CDR3 spans 15 amino acids. CDR3: CASSPQGVVTDTQYF. DNA of the CDR3: TGTGCCAGCTCACCCCAGGGGGTAGTCACAGATACGCAGTATTTT.